This T cell receptor beta chain was found in a study of OX40 agonist ivuxolimab in advanced cancers. TCRdb's table, derived via immunoSEQ multiplex PCR, lists solely in-frame clones and lacks some. The repertoire consists of 90,000 to 120,000 clones, with about nine tenths occurring once and the leading ten covering 0.25% to 0.35%. Only one count was recorded for this clone. Trimming at V came to 7 bases and at J to 4 bases, leaving 13 bases not matched to a gene. Germline assignment: CDR1 MDHEN and CDR2 SYDVKM. This CDR3 is 16 amino acids long. This receptor was obtained from an adult with an advanced solid tumor such as melanoma, head and neck, liver or kidney cancer. This chain connects TRBV28 to TRBJ2-3; TRBD2 matches at 8 bases. The sample in question was CD4+ or CD8+ T cells sorted from blood, obtained in a trial of the OX40 agonist ivuxolimab. The CDR3: CASNAQDGGGPDTQYF. In DNA form, the CDR3 reads TGTGCCAGCAATGCCCAGGACGGGGGGGGCCCAGATACGCAGTATTTT.